These 25 T cell receptor beta chains originate from one sample sequenced in a study of cytomegalovirus exposure and HLA in healthy donors. The PCR made use of 60 Vbeta and 13 Jbeta primers. Method: immunoSEQ multiplex PCR; TCRdb's copy keeps in-frame clones and lacks some. The table records about 130,000 clones, roughly four fifths of them present only once. Sequenced input: PBMCs. The receptors here all came from a woman in her thirties or forties in good health and CMV-seropositive.

V usage is TRBV19 and J usage is TRBJ1-2; weak D call: TRBD1 (5 bases). CDR3 length: 13 residues. Per germline, CDR1 LNHDA and CDR2 SQIVND (reference sequence). V shed 9 bases and J shed 0 bases, with 11 bases lying between them. The CDR3 nucleotides are TGTGCCAGCAGGGACTCAGCTAACTATGGCTACACCTTC. Residues: CASRDSANYGYTF.

J is TRBJ2-7 and V is TRBV4-2, with TRBD2 matching over 10 bases. Germline CDR1 is LGHNA and CDR2 is YNFKEQ. The CDR3 runs to 17 residues. J lost 6 bases, V lost 2 bases, and 13 bases had no gene match. The CDR3 spells CASSQRGGSGGVFEQYF. CDR3 coding DNA: TGTGCCAGCAGCCAACGCGGGGGGAGCGGGGGGGTGTTCGAGCAGTACTTC.

The V call is TRBV27, the J call TRBJ2-3, with 7 bases matching TRBD2. This CDR3 is 15 amino acids long. Germline V gives CDR1 MNHEY, CDR2 SMNVEV (reference sequence). V shed 6 bases and J 0 bases; nucleotides not matched to a gene: 6. Here the CDR3 reads CASSFQTSSTDTQYF. The CDR3 DNA reads TGTGCCAGCAGCTTCCAGACTAGCAGCACAGATACGCAGTATTTT.

The chain joins TRBV27 to TRBJ2-5; weak D call: TRBD1 (5 bases). Germline CDR1 reads MNHEY; CDR2 reads SMNVEV (reference sequence). V was shortened by 4 bases and J by 0 bases, with 15 bases between the two germline ends. The CDR3 spans 16 residues. The DNA for the CDR3 is TGTGCCAGCAGTTCCCTTAGACAGTTAGACCAAGAGACCCAGTACTTC. Its translation is CASSSLRQLDQETQYF.

The chain joins TRBV7-2 to TRBJ1-2, with TRBD1 matching 11 bases. CDR1 SGHTA and CDR2 FQGNSA come from the germline V gene. This CDR3 is built from 15 residues. Germline trimming cut 2 bases from V and 5 bases from J; bases unmatched to any gene: 4. CDR3 loop: CASSLTGQGAYGYTF. DNA of the CDR3: TGTGCCAGCAGCTTAACAGGACAGGGGGCTTATGGCTACACCTTC.

The rearrangement joins TRBV5-1 to TRBJ1-1; perhaps TRBD1 as D (6 bases). This CDR3 has 15 residues. The V and J ends lost 0 bases and 7 bases respectively, with 16 bases between them. Germline V gene lookup returns CDR1 SGHRS and CDR2 YFSETQ. CDR3 nucleotide sequence: TGCGCCAGCAGCTTGGAGGCGGGGGCCTATTTTGAAGCTTTCTTT. Translation gives CASSLEAGAYFEAFF.

This rearrangement joins TRBV18 to TRBJ2-7; perhaps TRBD2 as D (6 bases). There are 13 residues in the CDR3. CDR1 is KGHSH, CDR2 LQKENI, per germline. V lost 0 bases to trimming and J lost 6 bases, with 9 bases between them. The chain's CDR3 is CASSPPGLLEQYF. DNA of the CDR3: TGTGCCAGCTCACCACCGGGACTCCTCGAGCAGTACTTC.

The chain recombines TRBV28 with TRBJ1-2; D gene uncertain. This CDR3 comprises 13 residues. Trimming pared 4 bases from V and 7 bases from J, leaving 13 bases between. From germline, CDR1 is MDHEN and CDR2 SYDVKM. CDR3 nucleotide sequence: TGTGCCAGCAGTTCAGTTCACAGCGGTGGCTACACCTTC. Amino acid sequence: CASSSVHSGGYTF.

This rearrangement joins TRBV5-1 to TRBJ1-2; 11 bases match TRBD1. V lost 0 bases and J lost 3; bases outside the gene matches: 1. CDR1 is SGHRS and CDR2 is YFSETQ in the germline V gene. CDR3 size: 15 residues. CDR3 sequence: CASSLGGQGDYGYTF. In nucleotides, the CDR3 is TGCGCCAGCAGCTTGGGGGGACAGGGGGACTATGGCTACACCTTC.

The count of this clone is one. The chain is built from TRBV11-2 and TRBJ1-3; D call uncertain. Germline-derived CDR1 and CDR2 are SGHAT and FQNNGV. The CDR3 totals 17 residues. The V end was cut by 1 base, the J end by 0 bases, with 13 bases between. CDR3 protein: CASSLALRGSSGNTIYF. The CDR3 DNA reads as TGTGCCAGCAGCTTAGCGCTACGGGGAAGCTCTGGAAACACCATATATTTT.

The CDR3 nucleotides read TGTGCCTGGAGTTCGAACTATGGCTACACCTTC. Its protein product is CAWSSNYGYTF. The chain joins TRBV30 to TRBJ1-2; D call uncertain. The CDR3 sequence is 11 residues long. Trimming removed 2 bases at V and 2 bases at J, with 3 bases between. Germline V CDR1 and CDR2: GTSNPN, SVGIG (reference sequence).

This chain joins TRBV5-1 and TRBJ2-1; D may be TRBD2 (6 bases). Germline CDR1 reads SGHRS; CDR2 reads YFSETQ. V was pared by 1 base and J by 1 base, with 9 bases between. This CDR3 has 15 residues. DNA for the CDR3: TGCGCCAGCAGCTTGAAAGGAGGGTCCTACAATGAGCAGTTCTTC. This translates into CASSLKGGSYNEQFF. The whole variable domain, remainder taken from reference TRBV5-1 and TRBJ2-1, is KAGVTQTPRYLIKTRGQQVTLSCSPISGHRSVSWYQQTPGQGLQFLFEYFSETQRNKGNFPGRFSGRQFSNSRSEMNVSTLELGDSALYLCASSLKGGSYNEQFFGPGTRLTVL.

The chain couples TRBV28 to TRBJ2-5; D unresolved. Germline V gene data show CDR1 as MDHEN and CDR2 as SYDVKM. This CDR3 has 13 residues. With 4 bases removed from V and 5 bases from J, the gap between germline ends came to 11 bases. CDR3 in amino acids: CASSSPTLETQYF. CDR3 coding DNA: TGTGCCAGCAGTTCTCCGACTCTCGAGACCCAGTACTTC. Variable domain in full (rest from reference TRBV28 and TRBJ2-5): DVKVTQSSRYLVKRTGEKVFLECVQDMDHENMFWYRQDPGLGLRLIYFSYDVKMKEKGDIPEGYSVSREKKERFSLILESASTNQTSMYLCASSSPTLETQYFGPGTRLLVL.

The J gene is TRBJ2-1, the V gene TRBV6-5; 10 bases are shared with TRBD2. The ends lost 2 bases at V and 4 bases at J; junction bases unmatched: 2. Germline V gene data show CDR1 as MNHEY and CDR2 as SVGAGI. The CDR3 totals 15 residues. This CDR3 reads CASSYIAGGYNEQFF. CDR3 sequence (DNA): TGTGCCAGCAGTTACATAGCGGGAGGTTACAATGAGCAGTTCTTC.

The chain has TRBV10-3 and TRBJ1-1; 7 bases agree with TRBD1. In germline, CDR1 is ENHRY, CDR2 SYGVKD. V gave up 6 bases and J gave up 3 bases; unmatched junction bases: 10. The CDR3 is made up of 15 amino acids. CDR3 DNA: TGTGCCATCAGGACAGGGTTGGAAGGGTACACTGAAGCTTTCTTT. Protein: CAIRTGLEGYTEAFF.

The genes are TRBV7-9 and TRBJ2-7, with D maybe TRBD1 (6 bases). The V gene's germline CDR1 is SEHNR and CDR2 FQNEAQ (reference sequence). The CDR3 extends over 14 amino acids. The germline V and J ends were trimmed by 1 base and 5 bases, with 12 bases remaining between them. DNA of the CDR3: TGTGCCAGCAGCTTAGAGACGACAGGCGACGAGCAGTACTTC. This gives the protein CASSLETTGDEQYF. The complete variable domain, with remaining parts taken from reference TRBV7-9 and TRBJ2-7, reads DTGVSQNPRHKITKRGQNVTFRCDPISEHNRLYWYRQTLGQGPEFLTYFQNEAQLEKSRLLSDRFSAERPKGSFSTLEIQRTEQGDSAMYLCASSLETTGDEQYFGPGTRLTVT.

This clone was found a few times. The gene calls are TRBV5-1 and TRBJ2-7; maybe TRBD2 (6 bases). The CDR3 has 15 residues. V was cut by 4 bases and J by 2 bases, with 16 bases left in between. The germline gives CDR1 SGHRS, CDR2 YFSETQ. CDR3 in DNA: TGCGCCAGCAGCGTGGTGCGGGACTCACCCTACGAGCAGTACTTC. This translates into CASSVVRDSPYEQYF.

J is TRBJ2-1 and V is TRBV6-5, with 8 bases that match TRBD2. This CDR3 is built from 13 residues. Germline V gene lookup returns CDR1 MNHEY and CDR2 SVGAGI. J gave up 5 bases and V 7 bases, and 4 bases lay outside the gene matches. The DNA of the CDR3 is TGTGCCAGCACAGGGCGGGGGGACAATGAGCAGTTCTTC. Translation: CASTGRGDNEQFF.

The CDR3 here is CASSVGQDTYEQYF. The CDR3 DNA reads TGTGCCAGCAGCGTCGGACAGGACACCTACGAGCAGTACTTC. The chain combines TRBV9 with TRBJ2-7; TRBD1 matches 7 bases. CDR1 and CDR2 (germline): SGDLS, YYNGEE. This CDR3 is 14 amino acids long. The trim removed 2 bases at V and 2 bases at J, leaving 4 bases unmatched.

With regard to this clone: One end of the junction does not line up with germline, which may come from a read error. The chain joins TRBV7-9 to TRBJ1-5, with 9 bases identical to TRBD1. Germline-derived CDR1 and CDR2 are SEHNR and FQNEAQ (reference sequence). The CDR3 extends over 18 amino acids. The CDR3 DNA follows: TGTTCCAGCAGCTTGGGGACAGGGTTCCTAGGTAACAATCAGCCCCAGCATTTT. It yields the protein CSSSLGTGFLGNNQPQHF.

V gene TRBV7-3 combines with J gene TRBJ2-5; 12 positions match TRBD2. The V gene's germline CDR1 is SGHTA and CDR2 FQGTGA. Trimming removed 5 bases from V and 3 bases from J; junction bases left unmatched: 4. The CDR3 extends over 15 amino acids. CDR3 residues: CASSPGLAGKETQYF. The CDR3 nucleotides read TGTGCCAGCAGCCCAGGACTAGCGGGAAAAGAGACCCAGTACTTC.

This sequence joins TRBV11-1 and TRBJ2-1; TRBD2 is a possible D gene (6 bases). Trimming removed 7 bases at V and 5 bases at J, with 21 bases between. The CDR3 has 16 residues. In germline, CDR1 is SGHAT, CDR2 FQDESV (reference sequence). CDR3 protein: CASTDRWEVLDNEQFF. In DNA, the CDR3 is TGTGCCAGCACCGATAGGTGGGAGGTTCTTGACAATGAGCAGTTCTTC.

The genes are TRBV19 and TRBJ2-7, with TRBD1 matching over 7 bases. V trimming: 5 bases; J trimming: 2 bases; junction bases outside the gene matches: 6. The CDR3 is 14 amino acids. Germline V gene lookup returns CDR1 LNHDA and CDR2 SQIVND (reference sequence). CDR3 coding DNA: TGTGCCAGTAGTCGACAGGGTGGTCCCTACGAGCAGTACTTC. It specifies CASSRQGGPYEQYF.

The V and J genes are TRBV30 and TRBJ1-1; D unresolved. The CDR3 has 13 residues. Trimming took off 0 bases at V and 8 bases at J, with 13 bases between the two ends. Per the germline V gene, CDR1 is GTSNPN and CDR2 is SVGIG (reference sequence). The CDR3 nucleotides are TGTGCCTGGAGTGTGCGAAGCTCCCGAGAAGCTTTCTTT. Protein product: CAWSVRSSREAFF. The full variable domain, with the rest looked up from reference TRBV30 and TRBJ1-1, is SQTIHQWPATLVQPVGSPLSLECTVEGTSNPNLYWYRQAAGRGLQLLFYSVGIGQISSEVPQNLSASRPQDRQFILSSKKLLLSDSGFYLCAWSVRSSREAFFGQGTRLTVV.

The rearrangement links TRBV9 to TRBJ2-5; weak D call: TRBD2 (6 bases). The length of the CDR3 is 15 residues. The ends were cut back, 3 bases at V and 3 bases at J, with 15 bases in the middle. Germline CDR1 is SGDLS and CDR2 is YYNGEE. CDR3 sequence (DNA): TGTGCCAGCAGCGCTGACTCGTGGGGGGAAGAGACCCAGTACTTC. Its protein product is CASSADSWGEETQYF.